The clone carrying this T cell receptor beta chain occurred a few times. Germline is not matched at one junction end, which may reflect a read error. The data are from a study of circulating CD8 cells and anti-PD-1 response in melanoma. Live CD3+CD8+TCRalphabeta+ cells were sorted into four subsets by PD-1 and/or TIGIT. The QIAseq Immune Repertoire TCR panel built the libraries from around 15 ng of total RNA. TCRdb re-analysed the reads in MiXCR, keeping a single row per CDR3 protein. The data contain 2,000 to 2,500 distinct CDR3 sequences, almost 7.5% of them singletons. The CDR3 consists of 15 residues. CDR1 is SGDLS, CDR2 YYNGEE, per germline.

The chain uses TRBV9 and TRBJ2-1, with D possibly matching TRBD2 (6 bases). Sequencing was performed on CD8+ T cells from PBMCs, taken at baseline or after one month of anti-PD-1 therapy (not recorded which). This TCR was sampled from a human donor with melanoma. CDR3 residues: CASSEAGNSYNGQFF. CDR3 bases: TGTGCCAGCAGCGAGGCGGGGAACTCCTACAATGGGCAGTTCTTC.